This T cell receptor (beta chain) originates from a study of T cell responses to AZD1222 COVID-19 vaccine. Deletions cut 7 bases from V and 3 bases from J, with 12 bases between. Per germline, CDR1 SGHAT and CDR2 FQDESV (reference sequence). The CDR3 is 13 residues long. TCRdb keeps only in-frame clones here, not all; method: immunoSEQ multiplex PCR. The sample consists of about 70,000 clones, around 90% of them appearing once. The sample consisted of peripheral blood, taken 28 days after the second AZD1222 dose. The chain is built from TRBV11-1 and TRBJ1-1; D is undetermined. The clonotype comes from an adult who received the AZD1222 COVID-19 vaccine. Written as DNA, the CDR3 is TGTGCCAGCACCTTCGCCGGCGACACTGAAGCTTTCTTT. Translating it yields CASTFAGDTEAFF. The entire variable domain, with the rest obtained from reference TRBV11-1 and TRBJ1-1, is as follows: EAEVAQSPRYKITEKSQAVAFWCDPISGHATLYWYRQILGQGPELLVQFQDESVVDDSQLPKDRFSAERLKGVDSTLKIQPAELGDSAMYLCASTFAGDTEAFFGQGTRLTVV.